Listed below are T cell receptor beta chains from one sample, sequenced in a study of blood T cell repertoires in COVID-19. Profiling relied on immunoSEQ multiplex PCR, and the TCRdb table lists in-frame clones only, not all of them. The sample lists 300,000 to 450,000 clones, about 90% seen once, with around 3% in the top ten. The sample taken for sequencing was peripheral blood. The origin of the receptors is a woman in her twenties or thirties with COVID-19, enrolled during active disease. The CDR3 runs from the conserved cysteine through the conserved F or W. D genes are given only for firm matches. Expanded clones are given a class, and other clones once, few, many or no size at all.

NA,TRBJ1-2,NA,TRBV7-9,CASSLGRPTYGYTF,TGTGCCAGCAGCTTGGGGAGACCGACCTATGGCTACACCTTC
TRBD1,TRBJ2-5,NA,TRBV6-2/TRBV6-3,CASSHRTGVEETQYF,TGTGCCAGCAGTCACCGGACAGGGGTCGAAGAGACCCAGTACTTC
NA,TRBJ1-3,NA,TRBV25-1,CASVSVTGNTIYF,TGTGCCAGCGTATCAGTAACTGGAAACACCATATATTTT
NA,TRBJ1-6,few,TRBV7-2,CASSLNRINSPLHF,TGTGCCAGCAGCTTAAACAGGATTAATTCACCCCTCCACTTT
TRBD1,TRBJ2-1,NA,TRBV7-9,CASSLEEVRDRGVF,TGTGCCAGCAGCTTAGAAGAGGTCCGGGACAGGGGAGTCTTC
TRBD1,TRBJ1-2,NA,TRBV27,CASSSKTGGVFGYTF,TGTGCCAGCAGTTCCAAGACAGGGGGCGTGTTTGGCTACACCTTC
TRBD1,TRBJ2-2,NA,TRBV7-2,CASSHDRAHPGELFF,TGTGCCAGCAGCCACGACAGGGCTCATCCCGGGGAGCTGTTTTTT
NA,TRBJ2-1,NA,TRBV24-1,CATSDPRLEGYNEQFF,TGTGCCACCAGTGATCCAAGACTAGAAGGCTACAATGAGCAGTTCTTC
NA,TRBJ2-3,NA,TRBV18,CASSPPAGPTDTQYF,TGTGCCAGCTCACCACCGGCGGGACCCACAGATACGCAGTATTTT
NA,TRBJ2-3,NA,TRBV10-1,CASSESSRSDTQYF,TGCGCCAGCAGTGAGTCGAGTCGCTCAGATACGCAGTATTTT
NA,TRBJ1-2,NA,TRBV2,CAKLDRDYGYTF,TGTGCCAAGCTGGACAGAGACTATGGCTACACCTTC
NA,TRBJ2-3,NA,TRBV4-3,CASSQDITDTQYF,TGCGCCAGCAGCCAAGATATCACAGATACGCAGTATTTT
NA,TRBJ2-3,few,TRBV5-4,CASSVGGVSTDTQYF,TGTGCCAGCAGCGTCGGAGGGGTGAGCACAGATACGCAGTATTTT
TRBD1,TRBJ1-3,NA,TRBV2,CAFRRQGHSGNTIYF,TGTGCCTTTCGGCGACAGGGACACTCTGGAAACACCATATATTTT
NA,TRBJ1-1,NA,TRBV27,CASSPNRVNTEAFF,TGTGCCAGCAGTCCTAACAGGGTTAACACTGAAGCTTTCTTT
NA,TRBJ1-1,NA,TRBV3-1/TRBV3-2,CASSQDGGGRTAFF,TGTGCCAGCAGCCAAGACGGAGGTGGTCGAACAGCTTTCTTT
NA,TRBJ2-3,NA,TRBV10-1,CASSESAHLAPGTDTQYF,TGCGCCAGCAGTGAGTCCGCACATCTAGCCCCCGGGACAGATACGCAGTATTTT
TRBD1,TRBJ2-7,NA,TRBV2,CASLDRVGYEQYF,TGTGCCAGCCTGGACAGGGTCGGCTACGAGCAGTACTTC
TRBD2,TRBJ2-5,NA,TRBV2,CASSVSGGAETQYF,TGTGCCAGCAGTGTAAGCGGGGGAGCAGAGACCCAGTACTTC
TRBD1,TRBJ1-2,NA,TRBV9,CASSDIGTGGSGYTF,TGTGCCAGCAGCGATATTGGGACAGGGGGCTCTGGCTACACCTTC
NA,TRBJ1-6,NA,TRBV7-2,CASSPTQVPGGSPLHF,TGTGCCAGCAGCCCCACACAGGTCCCGGGGGGTTCACCCCTCCACTTT
TRBD2,TRBJ2-3,NA,TRBV7-9,CASSLGGTSFGTDTQYF,TGTGCCAGCAGCTTAGGGGGGACTAGTTTCGGCACAGATACGCAGTATTTT
NA,TRBJ2-7,NA,TRBV3-1/TRBV3-2,CASSQFSDSPSYEQYF,TGTGCCAGCAGCCAATTTTCGGACAGTCCATCCTACGAGCAGTACTTC
NA,TRBJ2-3,NA,TRBV4-2,CASSQRDSSDTQYF,TGTGCCAGCAGCCAACGGGACTCCTCAGATACGCAGTATTTT
TRBD1,TRBJ2-2,few,TRBV5-1,CASSPGTGGFTGELFF,TGCGCCAGCTCCCCCGGGACAGGGGGATTCACCGGGGAGCTGTTTTTT
NA,TRBJ2-5,NA,TRBV6-2/TRBV6-3,CASSYSLVTQETQYF,TGTGCCAGCAGTTACTCACTAGTAACCCAAGAGACCCAGTACTTC
NA,TRBJ2-2,NA,TRBV4-2,CASSQDYQGRSNTGELFF,TGTGCCAGCAGCCAAGATTATCAGGGCAGGTCGAACACCGGGGAGCTGTTTTTT
TRBD2,TRBJ2-5,NA,TRBV7-9,CASSHDGRETQYF,TGTGCCAGCAGCCACGACGGGAGGGAGACCCAGTACTTC
TRBD1,TRBJ1-4,NA,TRBV28,CASSRETGENEKLFF,TGTGCCAGCAGCCGAGAGACAGGGGAGAATGAAAAACTGTTTTTT
TRBD1,TRBJ1-1,NA,TRBV9,CASSGGQVNTEAFF,TGTGCCAGCAGCGGAGGACAGGTGAACACTGAAGCTTTCTTT
NA,TRBJ1-2,once,TRBV10-2,CASSEEAGGYTF,TGCGCCAGCAGTGAGGAGGCAGGGGGCTACACCTTC
NA,TRBJ1-2,NA,TRBV7-2,CASSLGGTLSNYGYTF,TGTGCCAGCAGCTTAGGCGGGACGCTCTCTAACTATGGCTACACCTTC
TRBD1,TRBJ1-4,NA,TRBV24-1,CATQDRNNEKLFF,TGTGCCACCCAGGACAGGAATAATGAAAAACTGTTTTTT
NA,TRBJ1-1,NA,TRBV4-3,CASSQDRSLYTEAFF,TGCGCCAGCAGCCAAGATCGGTCACTCTACACTGAAGCTTTCTTT
NA,TRBJ2-1,NA,TRBV5-6,CASSSVTVWSDNEQFF,TGTGCCAGCAGCTCCGTTACGGTTTGGTCGGACAATGAGCAGTTCTTC
TRBD1,TRBJ1-6,NA,TRBV5-6,CASSWDRGSPLHF,TGTGCCAGCAGCTGGGACAGGGGATCACCCCTCCACTTT
TRBD1,TRBJ2-5,NA,TRBV5-4,CASSGQGAGETQYF,TGTGCCAGCAGCGGACAGGGGGCCGGGGAGACCCAGTACTTC
TRBD1,TRBJ2-3,NA,TRBV6-5,CASSSGQGEGTDTQYF,TGTGCCAGCAGTTCCGGACAGGGTGAGGGCACAGATACGCAGTATTTT
TRBD2,TRBJ2-5,NA,TRBV4-1,CASSQLPGTSDLQETQYF,TGCGCCAGCAGCCAATTACCCGGGACTAGCGACCTGCAAGAGACCCAGTACTTC
NA,TRBJ1-3,once,TRBV6-5,CASSRGQVSGNTIYF,TGTGCCAGCAGCCGAGGACAAGTCTCTGGAAACACCATATATTTT
NA,TRBJ1-2,NA,TRBV5-4,CASSGEDNYGYTF,TGTGCCAGCAGCGGGGAGGATAACTATGGCTACACCTTC
NA,TRBJ1-5,NA,TRBV5-4,CASSSFAERNQPQHF,TGTGCCAGCAGCTCATTCGCGGAGCGCAATCAGCCCCAGCATTTT
TRBD2,TRBJ2-3,NA,TRBV10-1,CASSGGTSGRATDTQYF,TGCGCCAGCAGTGGAGGGACTAGCGGGAGGGCGACAGATACGCAGTATTTT
NA,TRBJ2-6,NA,TRBV28,CASSSPTASGANVLTF,TGTGCCAGCAGTTCCCCCACAGCCTCTGGGGCCAACGTCCTGACTTTC
NA,TRBJ1-4,NA,TRBV6-5,CASSSGATNEKLFF,TGTGCCAGCAGTTCAGGGGCAACTAATGAAAAACTGTTTTTT
TRBD2,TRBJ2-3,NA,TRBV4-3,CASSPLAGGLNTQYF,TGCGCCAGCAGCCCTCTAGCGGGGGGATTGAATACGCAGTATTTT
NA,TRBJ2-5,NA,TRBV24-1,CATSDPGVGTQYF,TGTGCCACCAGTGATCCGGGTGTTGGGACCCAGTACTTC